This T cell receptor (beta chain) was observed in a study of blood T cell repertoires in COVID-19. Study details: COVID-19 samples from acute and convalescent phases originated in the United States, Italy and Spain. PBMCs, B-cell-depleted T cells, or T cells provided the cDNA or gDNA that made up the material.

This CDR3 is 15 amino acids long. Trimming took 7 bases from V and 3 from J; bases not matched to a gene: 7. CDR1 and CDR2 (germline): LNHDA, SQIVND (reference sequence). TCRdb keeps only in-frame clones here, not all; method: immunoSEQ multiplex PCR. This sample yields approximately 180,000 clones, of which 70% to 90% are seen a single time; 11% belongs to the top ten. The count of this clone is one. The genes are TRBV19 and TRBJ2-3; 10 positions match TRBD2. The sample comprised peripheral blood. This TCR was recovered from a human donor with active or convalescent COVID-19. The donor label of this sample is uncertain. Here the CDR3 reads CASTSSGRRTDTQYF. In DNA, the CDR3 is TGTGCCAGTACTTCTAGCGGGAGAAGAACAGATACGCAGTATTTT.